A single sample is the source of the 22 T cell receptor beta chains below, sequenced in a study of cytomegalovirus exposure and HLA in healthy donors. The PCR was carried out with 60 Vbeta primers and 13 Jbeta primers. Libraries were prepared by immunoSEQ multiplex PCR; TCRdb keeps only in-frame clonotypes and omits some of them. In the table there are about 94,000 clones, 78% of which are singletons. The sequenced sample was PBMCs. Source of these receptors: a woman aged 55-69 years in good health and CMV-seronegative.

The sample holds a few counts of this clone. The chain is built from TRBV28 and TRBJ1-4; possible D gene TRBD1, 5 bases. The germline CDR1 and CDR2 sequences are MDHEN and SYDVKM. V lost 5 bases and J 8 bases, leaving 18 bases between the germline ends. The CDR3 covers 15 residues. The CDR3 DNA sequence: TGTGCCAGCAGTACCAGCAGGGTACAGACAGAAAAACTGTTTTTT. Residues: CASSTSRVQTEKLFF.

This chain joins TRBV6-5 and TRBJ2-2, with 8 nucleotides matching TRBD1. CDR1 and CDR2 from the germline V gene are MNHEY and SVGAGI. The CDR3 is made up of 14 amino acids. Trimming removed 5 bases from V and 7 bases from J; junction bases left unmatched: 6. CDR3 coding DNA: TGTGCCAGCAGTGACAGGGGTTTTATCGGGGAGCTGTTTTTT. Translating it yields CASSDRGFIGELFF.

V gene TRBV9 combines with J gene TRBJ1-2; 7 bases match TRBD1. CDR1 is SGDLS and CDR2 is YYNGEE in the germline V gene. V was clipped by 4 bases and J by 9 bases; unmatched bases: 9. The CDR3 contains 13 residues. The CDR3 sequence: CASSPQGGLSYTF. The CDR3, as DNA: TGTGCCAGCAGCCCCCAGGGGGGACTGAGCTACACCTTC.

This chain connects TRBV4-3 to TRBJ2-7; D is unclear. V shed 0 bases and J shed 4 bases, with 7 bases lying between them. CDR1 LGHNA and CDR2 YSLEER come from the germline V gene. The CDR3 has 13 amino acids. CDR3 in amino acids: CASSQDRTYEQYF. As DNA, the CDR3 is TGCGCCAGCAGCCAAGATCGTACATACGAGCAGTACTTC.

V is TRBV2 and J is TRBJ1-2; 7 bases line up with TRBD1. Germline CDR1 reads SNHLY; CDR2 reads FYNNEI. V lost 6 bases and J lost 3; bases outside the gene matches: 1. This CDR3 is built from 12 residues. The CDR3 here is CASSQGDYGYTF. The CDR3 DNA reads as TGTGCCAGCAGCCAGGGGGACTATGGCTACACCTTC.

This clone was counted a few times. This rearrangement joins TRBV5-1 to TRBJ2-1; tentatively, D is TRBD2 (6 bases). The V and J ends lost 0 bases and 7 bases respectively, with 8 bases between them. The germline V gene encodes CDR1 SGHRS and CDR2 YFSETQ. The CDR3 runs to 13 residues. The CDR3 region has the DNA TGCGCCAGCAGCTTGGCCGGAGGGAATGAGCAGTTCTTC. It codes for CASSLAGGNEQFF.

The chain joins TRBV14 to TRBJ1-1, with TRBD1 identical over 7 bases. Germline V gene data show CDR1 as SGHDN and CDR2 as FVKESK. The CDR3 loop spans 16 amino acids. The trim removed 0 bases at V and 4 bases at J, leaving 8 bases unmatched. The CDR3 coding sequence is TGTGCCAGCAGCCAAGATTGGGAACAGGGGAGCACTGAAGCTTTCTTT. Translation: CASSQDWEQGSTEAFF.

The chain links TRBV12-5 to TRBJ2-5, with TRBD2 as a possible D gene (6 bases). This CDR3 has 14 residues. V was pared by 5 bases and J by 3 bases, with 13 bases between. Germline V gene lookup returns CDR1 LGHNT and CDR2 FRNRAP. CDR3: CASGPKEGEETQYF. The CDR3 bases are TGTGCTAGTGGTCCCAAGGAGGGAGAAGAGACCCAGTACTTC.

This clone was observed once. The V call is TRBV27, the J call TRBJ2-3; no clear D gene. CDR1 and CDR2 from the germline V gene are MNHEY and SMNVEV (reference sequence). Trimming took 3 bases from V and 0 from J, leaving 7 bases between them. CDR3 size: 14 residues. This CDR3 reads CASSFVGSTDTQYF. The DNA for the CDR3 is TGTGCCAGCAGTTTTGTCGGGAGCACAGATACGCAGTATTTT.

In this sample, this clone turned up a few times. CDR3 sequence (DNA): TGCGCCAGCAGGCGGGACGGCGGAGACTTAAACAACTATGGCTACACCTTC. It translates to CASRRDGGDLNNYGYTF. V usage is TRBV5-1 and J usage is TRBJ1-2; D might be TRBD1 (5 bases). This CDR3 has 17 amino acids. In germline, CDR1 is SGHRS, CDR2 YFSETQ. Deletions cut 5 bases from V and 2 bases from J, with 22 bases between. The full variable domain, rest sourced from reference TRBV5-1 and TRBJ1-2, is KAGVTQTPRYLIKTRGQQVTLSCSPISGHRSVSWYQQTPGQGLQFLFEYFSETQRNKGNFPGRFSGRQFSNSRSEMNVSTLELGDSALYLCASRRDGGDLNNYGYTFGSGTRLTVV.

J is TRBJ2-5 and V is TRBV4-3; 8 positions agree with TRBD2. Germline V CDR1 and CDR2: LGHNA, YSLEER. V shed 3 bases and J 5 bases; nucleotides not matched to a gene: 8. The length of the CDR3 is 15 residues. The DNA of the CDR3 is TGCGCCAGCAGCCAGTCATTAGCGGGAAGGGAGACCCAGTACTTC. This translates into CASSQSLAGRETQYF.

This clone appeared a single time. The chain employs TRBV4-1 and TRBJ2-2; 10 bases match TRBD2. This CDR3 comprises 16 residues. J gave up 4 bases and V 6 bases, and 8 bases lay outside the gene matches. Germline V gene sequence: CDR1 MGHRA, CDR2 YSYEKL. CDR3 sequence reads: CASRPTSGASTGELFF. CDR3 sequence (DNA): TGCGCCAGCAGGCCTACTAGCGGGGCGAGCACCGGGGAGCTGTTTTTT.

J is TRBJ1-2 and V is TRBV6-1, with D perhaps TRBD1 (5 bases). Germline CDR1 reads MNHNS; CDR2 reads SASEGT. V was clipped by 0 bases and J by 5 bases, with 13 bases between them. The CDR3 has 15 residues. The DNA for the CDR3 is TGTGCCAGCAGTGAAGCACTTGGGTCAGGGTATGGCTACACCTTC. It yields the protein CASSEALGSGYGYTF.

This sequence joins TRBV6-5 and TRBJ2-3; TRBD2 matches at 9 bases. Looked up from germline, CDR1 is MNHEY and CDR2 is SVGAGI. V gave up 0 bases and J gave up 6 bases; unmatched junction bases: 7. This CDR3 is built from 16 residues. This chain's CDR3 is CASSYSTSGTGDTQYF. CDR3 in DNA: TGTGCCAGCAGTTACTCGACTAGCGGCACTGGGGATACGCAGTATTTT.

J is TRBJ2-7 and V is TRBV7-9, with a tentative D call TRBD1 (5 bases). Trimming stripped 0 bases from V and 6 bases from J, with 18 bases between. CDR1 and CDR2 (germline): SEHNR, FQNEAQ (reference sequence). CDR3 size: 16 residues. CDR3 residues: CASSLAIGHGLLEQYF. In nucleotides, the CDR3 is TGTGCCAGCAGCTTAGCAATAGGACACGGCCTGCTCGAGCAGTACTTC.

The J gene is TRBJ1-3, the V gene TRBV19, with D unresolved. V gave up 7 bases and J gave up 4 bases, with 23 bases separating them. The CDR3 loop spans 17 amino acids. CDR1 is LNHDA and CDR2 is SQIVND in the germline V gene (reference sequence). As DNA, the CDR3 is TGTGCCAGTAAGGCCCGGGAGGGATCCTACCGAGGAAACACCATATATTTT. It specifies CASKAREGSYRGNTIYF.

Only one count was recorded for this clone. The chain carries TRBV7-2 and TRBJ2-1, with D possibly matching TRBD2 (5 bases). The V gene lost 1 base and the J gene lost 4 bases, with 14 bases spanning the gap. Per the germline V gene, CDR1 is SGHTA and CDR2 is FQGNSA. The CDR3 extends over 16 amino acids. This CDR3 reads CASSLGTGNVYNEQFF. CDR3 nucleotide sequence: TGTGCCAGCAGCTTAGGGACCGGGAATGTTTACAATGAGCAGTTCTTC.

The V gene is TRBV25-1, the J gene TRBJ2-5; D is possibly TRBD2 (6 bases). Trimming removed 4 bases at V and 13 bases at J, with 28 bases between. CDR1 MGHDK and CDR2 SYGVNS come from the germline V gene. The CDR3 runs to 16 residues. The CDR3 is CASSGTGSSGLVPWYF. DNA for the CDR3: TGTGCCAGCAGTGGGACCGGGAGTTCGGGACTTGTCCCTTGGTACTTC.

V is TRBV10-3 and J is TRBJ2-5, with D possibly matching TRBD2 (6 bases). Germline V CDR1 and CDR2: ENHRY, SYGVKD. V lost 11 bases to trimming and J lost 0 bases, with 16 bases between them. The CDR3 has 14 amino acids. The chain's CDR3 is CALEGQGYQETQYF. In nucleotides, the CDR3 is TGTGCCTTGGAGGGGCAGGGCTACCAAGAGACCCAGTACTTC.

The J gene is TRBJ2-7, the V gene TRBV7-9; 7 bases fit TRBD1. CDR1 is SEHNR and CDR2 is FQNEAQ in the germline V gene (reference sequence). CDR3 length: 15 amino acids. Losses at the gene ends were 5 bases for V and 5 bases for J; bases not matched to a gene: 12. The CDR3 here is CASSPRTGVFDEQYF. The CDR3 nucleotides read TGTGCCAGCAGCCCGAGGACAGGCGTCTTCGACGAGCAGTACTTC.

The chain employs TRBV27 and TRBJ2-7; 7 bases are shared with TRBD1. J gave up 7 bases and V 3 bases, and 9 bases lay outside the gene matches. The CDR3 is 14 amino acids. Germline V gene lookup returns CDR1 MNHEY and CDR2 SMNVEV (reference sequence). The CDR3 bases are TGTGCCAGCAGTTTGGACAGGAGCCGCCCGGAGCAGTACTTC. This translates into CASSLDRSRPEQYF.

The chain recombines TRBV18 with TRBJ1-5; D not resolved. This CDR3 spans 14 amino acids. Germline loops: CDR1 KGHSH, CDR2 LQKENI. V shed 6 bases and J shed 2 bases, with 11 bases lying between them. The CDR3 here is CASSDLSGNQPQHF. The CDR3, as DNA: TGTGCCAGCTCCGATTTGTCGGGCAATCAGCCCCAGCATTTT.